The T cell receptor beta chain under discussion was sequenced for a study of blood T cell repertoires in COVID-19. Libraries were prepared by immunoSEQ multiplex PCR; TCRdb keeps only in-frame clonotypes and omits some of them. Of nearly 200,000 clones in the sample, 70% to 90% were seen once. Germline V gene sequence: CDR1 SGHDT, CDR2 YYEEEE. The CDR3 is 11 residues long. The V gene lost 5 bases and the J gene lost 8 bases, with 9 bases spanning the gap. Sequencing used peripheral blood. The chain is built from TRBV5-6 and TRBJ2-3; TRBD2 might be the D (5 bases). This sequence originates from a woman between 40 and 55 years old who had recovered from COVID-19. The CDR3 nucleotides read TGTGCCAGCAGTAACCGGGGTACGCAGTATTTT. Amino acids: CASSNRGTQYF. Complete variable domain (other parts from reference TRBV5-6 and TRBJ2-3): DAGVTQSPTHLIKTRGQQVTLRCSPKSGHDTVSWYQQALGQGPQFIFQYYEEEERQRGNFPDRFSGHQFPNYSSELNVNALLLGDSALYLCASSNRGTQYFGPGTRLTVL.